These 12 T cell receptor beta chains came from one sample sequenced in a study of CD8+ T cells in alopecia areata. Treatment denoted: oral pan-JAK inhibitor, 5-10 mg twice daily. Sequencing relied on a cDNA template that was reverse transcribed from extracted RNA. Here immunoSEQ multiplex PCR was the method, and the copy in TCRdb shows in-frame clones only, minus some. Of roughly 210,000 clones in the sample, around 43% were seen once. The sample in question was CD4+ T cells sorted from blood, obtained at approximately week 39, from a patient treated with tofacitinib. The receptors here all came from a human donor with alopecia areata.

The rearrangement joins TRBV5-6 to TRBJ2-7, with D perhaps given as TRBD1 or TRBD2 (5 bases each). CDR1 is SGHDT, CDR2 YYEEEE, per germline. There are 15 residues in the CDR3. The ends were cut back, 4 bases at V and 6 bases at J, with 20 bases in the middle. CDR3 nucleotide sequence: TGTGCCAGCAGCGTAATATCCGGGACCCCTCGCGAGCAGTACTTC. It yields the protein CASSVISGTPREQYF.

This clone has just a few counts. Other DNA variants within this sample encode the same CDR3. The V and J genes are TRBV7-3 and TRBJ2-3; D gene unclear. CDR3 length equals 15 residues. Germline CDR1 is SGHTA and CDR2 is FQGTGA. The V and J ends lost 0 bases and 5 bases respectively, with 12 bases between them. The CDR3: CASSLTGRPLDTQYF. CDR3 DNA: TGTGCCAGCAGCTTAACGGGAAGACCATTAGATACGCAGTATTTT. Based on the CDR3 plus reference TRBV7-3 and TRBJ2-3, the full variable domain is GAGVSQTPSNKVTEKGKYVELRCDPISGHTALYWYRQSLGQGPEFLIYFQGTGAADDSGLPNDRFFAVRPEGSVSTLKIQRTERGDSAVYLCASSLTGRPLDTQYFGPGTRLTVL.

This chain connects TRBV4-3 to TRBJ2-7; possible D gene TRBD1, 6 bases. Trimming took off 3 bases at V and 4 bases at J, with 16 bases between the two ends. The CDR3 contains 15 residues. Germline loops: CDR1 LGHNA, CDR2 YSLEER. The CDR3 coding sequence is TGCGCCAGCAGCCACGCAGGGGACGTGAGTTACGAGCAGTACTTC. As protein: CASSHAGDVSYEQYF.

The V call is TRBV5-1, the J call TRBJ1-1; D may be TRBD1 (5 bases). Trimming took off 4 bases at V and 4 bases at J, with 14 bases between the two ends. This CDR3 contains 14 residues. Germline values: CDR1 SGHRS, CDR2 YFSETQ. The CDR3 loop reads CASSRGEGTTEAFF. CDR3 DNA sequence: TGCGCCAGCAGCCGCGGAGAGGGGACCACTGAAGCTTTCTTT. Using reference TRBV5-1 and TRBJ1-1 for the parts outside the CDR3, the full variable domain is KAGVTQTPRYLIKTRGQQVTLSCSPISGHRSVSWYQQTPGQGLQFLFEYFSETQRNKGNFPGRFSGRQFSNSRSEMNVSTLELGDSALYLCASSRGEGTTEAFFGQGTRLTVV.

DNA of the CDR3: TGTGCCAGCAGCCAAGCCCCAGGGGGCGCGAAAGATACGCAGTATTTT. Encoded protein: CASSQAPGGAKDTQYF. The J gene is TRBJ2-3, the V gene TRBV4-2; 8 nucleotides agree with TRBD1. The germline gives CDR1 LGHNA, CDR2 YNFKEQ. The CDR3 spans 16 residues. Trimming at V came to 1 base and at J to 5 bases, leaving 8 bases not matched to a gene.

This chain links TRBV5-1 with TRBJ2-2; D is uncertain. Germline V gene lookup returns CDR1 SGHRS and CDR2 YFSETQ. The V gene lost 0 bases and the J gene lost 0 bases, with 6 bases spanning the gap. The CDR3 totals 15 residues. The CDR3 DNA reads as TGCGCCAGCAGCTTGGTTACAGCGAACACCGGGGAGCTGTTTTTT. This gives the protein CASSLVTANTGELFF.

CDR3 in DNA: TGCGCCAGCAGCGAGAGCGGGACCCCCGGAGTAGAGACCCAGTACTTC. Translated, it gives CASSESGTPGVETQYF. The V and J genes are TRBV5-1 and TRBJ2-5, with 7 bases fitting TRBD2. Germline V gives CDR1 SGHRS, CDR2 YFSETQ. This CDR3 contains 16 residues. The trim removed 4 bases at V and 4 bases at J, leaving 13 bases unmatched.

The J gene is TRBJ1-2, the V gene TRBV30; D remains ambiguous. V was shortened by 6 bases and J by 4 bases, with 12 bases between the two germline ends. The CDR3 totals 12 residues. The V gene's germline CDR1 is GTSNPN and CDR2 SVGIG (reference sequence). The CDR3 reads CACPTQTYGYTF. CDR3 sequence (DNA): TGTGCCTGCCCGACACAAACCTATGGCTACACCTTC.

In DNA form, the CDR3 reads TGCGCCAGCAGCTTGGGGGCAGGGGAGCTGTTTTTT. It specifies CASSLGAGELFF. This chain connects TRBV5-1 to TRBJ2-2, with no clear D. The length of the CDR3 is 12 residues. Trimming removed 0 bases at V and 8 bases at J, with 5 bases between. Germline CDR1 is SGHRS and CDR2 is YFSETQ.

In this sample, this clone turned up a few times. The chain links TRBV28 to TRBJ1-5; no clear D gene. Trimming stripped 6 bases from V and 7 bases from J, with 16 bases between. CDR1 and CDR2 (germline): MDHEN, SYDVKM. The CDR3 has 14 residues. The CDR3 DNA reads as TGTGCCAGCAGCATCGGCACCGGGCGCCAGCCCCAGCATTTT. It specifies CASSIGTGRQPQHF. Supplemented by reference TRBV28 and TRBJ1-5, the full variable domain reads DVKVTQSSRYLVKRTGEKVFLECVQDMDHENMFWYRQDPGLGLRLIYFSYDVKMKEKGDIPEGYSVSREKKERFSLILESASTNQTSMYLCASSIGTGRQPQHFGDGTRLSIL.

The chain recombines TRBV7-2 with TRBJ2-3, with a possible D match to TRBD1 (5 bases). The CDR3 contains 15 residues. Trimming removed 1 base at V and 6 bases at J, with 14 bases between. Per germline, CDR1 SGHTA and CDR2 FQGNSA. CDR3 in amino acids: CASSLGNSRADTQYF. CDR3 DNA sequence: TGTGCCAGCAGCTTAGGAAATAGCAGGGCGGATACGCAGTATTTT.

The chain joins TRBV18 to TRBJ2-3; D is perhaps TRBD2 (5 bases). Trimming cost V 6 bases and J 6 bases, with 7 bases left between them. There are 11 residues in the CDR3. Germline CDR1 reads KGHSH; CDR2 reads LQKENI. The CDR3 coding sequence is TGTGCCAGCTCTGTAGCGGATACGCAGTATTTT. The encoded protein is CASSVADTQYF. The full variable domain, with the rest looked up from reference TRBV18 and TRBJ2-3, is NAGVMQNPRHLVRRRGQEARLRCSPMKGHSHVYWYRQLPEEGLKFMVYLQKENIIDESGMPKERFSAEFPKEGPSILRIQQVVRGDSAAYFCASSVADTQYFGPGTRLTVL.